This entry lists 24 T cell receptor beta chains sequenced from one sample in a study of shared clonotypes between healthy human individuals. Only in-frame clones appear in the TCRdb table, and some are missing; sequencing was by immunoSEQ multiplex PCR. This table has 850,000 to 1,100,000 clones, around three quarters appearing once. The sequenced material came from memory CD4+ T cells from PBMCs. Subset: CD45RA-negative fraction. The receptors were gathered from a man between 18 and 35 years old in good health. Some clones in this sample may be carry-over from other donors' samples.

The chain couples TRBV6-1 to TRBJ1-3; the D gene is possibly TRBD1 (6 bases). Trimming took off 6 bases at V and 0 bases at J, with 12 bases between the two ends. CDR1 and CDR2 from the germline V gene are MNHNS and SASEGT. The CDR3 runs to 15 residues. DNA of the CDR3: TGTGCCAGCAGCCCAGGGGCCTACTCTGGAAACACCATATATTTT. It translates to CASSPGAYSGNTIYF.

The chain couples TRBV6-6 to TRBJ2-5; D unclear. The CDR3 loop spans 14 amino acids. V lost 3 bases and J lost 1, with 9 bases in between. Per germline, CDR1 MNHNY and CDR2 SVGAGI (reference sequence). The CDR3 reads CASSYIAIQETQYF. CDR3 nucleotide sequence: TGTGCCAGCAGTTATATCGCCATCCAAGAGACCCAGTACTTC.

The chain recombines TRBV2 with TRBJ1-2; TRBD1 aligns across 8 bases. The V segment lost 2 bases and the J segment 5 bases; nucleotides outside the gene matches: 1. Germline CDR1 and CDR2: SNHLY and FYNNEI. The CDR3 length is 13 residues. This CDR3 reads CASSEQGAYGYTF. The CDR3 nucleotides read TGTGCCAGCAGTGAACAGGGGGCTTATGGCTACACCTTC.

The chain is built from TRBV5-1 and TRBJ2-7, with D perhaps matching TRBD1 or TRBD2 (5 bases each). The CDR3 totals 15 residues. V lost 4 bases, J lost 2 bases, and 16 bases lay in between. The germline V gene has CDR1 SGHRS and CDR2 YFSETQ. In nucleotides, the CDR3 is TGCGCCAGCAGCCTCCCCCTGGGGGATGCCTACGAGCAGTACTTC. Protein: CASSLPLGDAYEQYF.

This clone was picked up a small number of times. The chain couples TRBV30 to TRBJ2-3, with unresolved D. There are 12 residues in the CDR3. Germline assignment: CDR1 GTSNPN and CDR2 SVGIG (reference sequence). The V and J ends lost 0 bases and 7 bases respectively, with 8 bases between them. The DNA for the CDR3 is TGTGCCTGGAGTGTGTTCAGGTATACGCAGTATTTT. It translates to CAWSVFRYTQYF.

With regard to this clone: A much more abundant neighbour one base away suggests this may be a read error. The chain combines TRBV11-3 with TRBJ2-5, with TRBD2 matching 8 bases. Germline CDR1 SGHNT, CDR2 YENEEA. The CDR3 length is 17 residues. In nucleotides, the CDR3 is TGTGCCGGCAGCTCTAGCGGCACGGGAGGGCTGGAAGAGACCCAGTACTTC. Its translation is CAGSSSGTGGLEETQYF.

The gene calls are TRBV19 and TRBJ1-3; no clear D gene. V lost 9 bases, J lost 0 bases, and 15 bases lay in between. This CDR3 region has 15 residues. The germline V gene encodes CDR1 LNHDA and CDR2 SQIVND (reference sequence). The CDR3 spells CASRTRAFSGNTIYF. The CDR3 nucleotides are TGTGCCAGCAGAACACGGGCGTTCTCTGGAAACACCATATATTTT. The full variable domain, completed using reference TRBV19 and TRBJ1-3, is DGGITQSPKYLFRKEGQNVTLSCEQNLNHDAMYWYRQDPGQGLRLIYYSQIVNDFQKGDIAEGYSVSREKKESFPLTVTSAQKNPTAFYLCASRTRAFSGNTIYFGEGSWLTVV.

This clone was counted a few times. The rearrangement uses TRBV30 and TRBJ2-3; D is uncertain. The length of the CDR3 is 13 residues. Germline CDR1 is GTSNPN and CDR2 is SVGIG (reference sequence). V lost 0 bases, J lost 6 bases, and 10 bases lay in between. CDR3: CAWSVHGTDTQYF. CDR3 coding DNA: TGTGCCTGGAGTGTACACGGAACCGATACGCAGTATTTT.

The chain has TRBV7-6 and TRBJ2-3, with no clear D. V was cut by 2 bases and J by 1 base, with 4 bases left in between. Germline-derived CDR1 and CDR2 are SGHVS and FNYEAQ. The CDR3 runs to 13 residues. The CDR3 nucleotides read TGTGCCAGCAGCTTAAGCCGCACAGATACGCAGTATTTT. Amino acids: CASSLSRTDTQYF.

This chain joins TRBV16 and TRBJ2-5, with a possible D match to TRBD2 (5 bases). V lost 4 bases, J lost 4 bases, and 7 bases lay in between. CDR3 length equals 12 residues. Germline V gene data show CDR1 as KGHSY and CDR2 as FQNENV. The CDR3 coding sequence is TGTGCCAGCAGCCTCGAGGGAGAGACCCAGTACTTC. This translates into CASSLEGETQYF.

The chain combines TRBV2 with TRBJ1-3; D is undetermined. Germline V gives CDR1 SNHLY, CDR2 FYNNEI. The CDR3 is 15 amino acids. The V end was cut by 3 bases, the J end by 4 bases, with 13 bases between. CDR3 residues: CASSDGLTSGNTIYF. The CDR3 region has the DNA TGTGCCAGCAGTGACGGATTGACATCCGGAAACACCATATATTTT.

The chain has TRBV7-2 and TRBJ2-3; tentatively, D is TRBD2 (6 bases). The CDR3 length is 16 residues. V was cut by 2 bases and J by 5 bases, with 17 bases left in between. The germline CDR1 and CDR2 sequences are SGHTA and FQGNSA. CDR3 nucleotides: TGTGCCAGCAGCTTATATCAGGGCGGGGCGAGAGATACGCAGTATTTT. Its translation is CASSLYQGGARDTQYF.

This chain links TRBV4-1 with TRBJ2-1; D is perhaps TRBD2 (6 bases). Trimming left V 3 bases short and J 9 bases short, with 18 bases between. The CDR3 sequence is 15 residues long. Per the germline V gene, CDR1 is MGHRA and CDR2 is YSYEKL. For the CDR3, the DNA is TGCGCCAGCAGCCATGAGGGCGGGATCGGAGGTGAGCAGTTCTTC. Translation gives CASSHEGGIGGEQFF.

The chain recombines TRBV7-2 with TRBJ1-3; D remains ambiguous. The germline V gene encodes CDR1 SGHTA and CDR2 FQGNSA. The CDR3 spans 14 residues. V dropped 2 bases and J dropped 2 bases, with 7 bases sitting between them. The CDR3 DNA reads TGTGCCAGCAGCTTAACCCCCCCTGGAAACACCATATATTTT. Its protein is CASSLTPPGNTIYF. Full variable domain (rest looked up from reference TRBV7-2 and TRBJ1-3): GAGVSQSPSNKVTEKGKDVELRCDPISGHTALYWYRQSLGQGLEFLIYFQGNSAPDKSGLPSDRFSAERTGGSVSTLTIQRTQQEDSAVYLCASSLTPPGNTIYFGEGSWLTVV.

The J gene is TRBJ2-4, the V gene TRBV7-8; 10 nucleotides match TRBD1. Looked up from germline, CDR1 is SGHVS and CDR2 is FQNEAQ. V shed 5 bases and J 7 bases; nucleotides not matched to a gene: 2. This CDR3 region has 13 residues. In nucleotides, the CDR3 is TGTGCCAGCAGCGCGGGACAGGGGAACATTCAGTACTTC. Translating gives CASSAGQGNIQYF.

The chain joins TRBV16 to TRBJ2-1; D tentatively fits TRBD1 or TRBD2 (6 bases each). The CDR3 extends over 14 amino acids. Deletions cut 4 bases from V and 7 bases from J, with 14 bases between. Germline loops: CDR1 KGHSY, CDR2 FQNENV. CDR3 protein: CASSRTRRGNEQFF. The DNA of the CDR3 is TGTGCCAGCAGCCGGACCAGGAGGGGGAATGAGCAGTTCTTC.

The chain recombines TRBV19 with TRBJ2-7; D may be TRBD2 (6 bases). CDR1 and CDR2 from the germline V gene are LNHDA and SQIVND (reference sequence). The V end lost 5 bases, the J end lost 1 base, and 12 bases lay between the germline ends. The CDR3 contains 14 residues. This chain's CDR3 is CASSPTAGSYEQYF. The CDR3 DNA is TGTGCCAGTAGTCCCACAGCGGGTTCCTACGAGCAGTACTTC. Looking up the rest from reference TRBV19 and TRBJ2-7 gives the full variable domain: DGGITQSPKYLFRKEGQNVTLSCEQNLNHDAMYWYRQDPGQGLRLIYYSQIVNDFQKGDIAEGYSVSREKKESFPLTVTSAQKNPTAFYLCASSPTAGSYEQYFGPGTRLTVT.

In this sample, this clone turned up a few times. The chain has TRBV5-6 and TRBJ2-7; D is perhaps TRBD1 (6 bases). The germline V gene encodes CDR1 SGHDT and CDR2 YYEEEE. The CDR3 contains 15 residues. The germline V and J ends were trimmed by 2 bases and 3 bases, with 15 bases remaining between them. The CDR3 DNA reads as TGTGCCAGCAGCTTAGGCTGGCAGGGGAGCTACGAGCAGTACTTC. This sequence encodes CASSLGWQGSYEQYF. Full variable domain (missing parts from reference TRBV5-6 and TRBJ2-7): DAGVTQSPTHLIKTRGQQVTLRCSPKSGHDTVSWYQQALGQGPQFIFQYYEEEERQRGNFPDRFSGHQFPNYSSELNVNALLLGDSALYLCASSLGWQGSYEQYFGPGTRLTVT.

This clone showed up just once. The V gene is TRBV6-5, the J gene TRBJ2-3; TRBD2 matches 14 bases. The germline CDR1 and CDR2 sequences are MNHEY and SVGAGI. V dropped 6 bases and J dropped 6; count of bases not matched to a gene: 2. The CDR3 sequence is 14 residues long. As DNA, the CDR3 is TGTGCCAGCAGGGGACTAGCGGGAGAGGATACGCAGTATTTT. Translating it yields CASRGLAGEDTQYF.

As concerns this clone: Mismatch with germline at one junction end may stem from a read error. The CDR3 sequence is CAIADTGQGGSQTQHF. CDR3 nucleotides: TGTGCCATCGCCGATACCGGACAGGGTGGAAGTCAGACCCAGCATTTT. The chain uses TRBV19 and TRBJ1-5; TRBD1 matches 8 bases. This CDR3 has 16 amino acids. The germline V gene has CDR1 LNHDA and CDR2 SQIVND (reference sequence).

This chain links TRBV27 with TRBJ2-7; the match to TRBD2 covers 11 bases. The J segment lost 4 bases and the V segment lost 6 bases, leaving 5 bases of the junction unmatched. The CDR3 spans 14 residues. Per germline, CDR1 MNHEY and CDR2 SMNVEV (reference sequence). CDR3 nucleotide sequence: TGTGCCAGCAGCCGGGGACTAGCGGTTTACGAGCAGTACTTC. Amino acids: CASSRGLAVYEQYF.

The chain links TRBV7-3 to TRBJ2-2; D is perhaps TRBD1 (6 bases). The V end lost 2 bases, the J end lost 4 bases, and 11 bases lay between the germline ends. This CDR3 contains 15 residues. Germline values: CDR1 SGHTA, CDR2 FQGTGA. CDR3 in amino acids: CASSLQGSGTGELFF. CDR3 DNA sequence: TGTGCCAGCAGCTTACAGGGGAGTGGCACCGGGGAGCTGTTTTTT.

There are many counts of this clone. V and J are TRBV9 and TRBJ2-3; 8 bases match TRBD1. The CDR3 has 12 amino acids. CDR1 and CDR2 from the germline V gene are SGDLS and YYNGEE. The trim removed 3 bases at V and 10 bases at J, leaving 4 bases unmatched. This CDR3 is CASSGGTGAQYF. The CDR3 DNA reads TGTGCCAGCAGCGGTGGGACAGGTGCGCAGTATTTT.

This chain uses TRBV6-1 with TRBJ1-2; TRBD1 matches at 8 bases. J lost 7 bases, V lost 6 bases, and 10 bases had no gene match. The V gene's germline CDR1 is MNHNS and CDR2 SASEGT. The CDR3 loop spans 14 amino acids. The CDR3 sequence is CASRMGQELGGYTF. As DNA, the CDR3 is TGTGCCAGCAGAATGGGACAGGAGCTAGGTGGCTACACCTTC.